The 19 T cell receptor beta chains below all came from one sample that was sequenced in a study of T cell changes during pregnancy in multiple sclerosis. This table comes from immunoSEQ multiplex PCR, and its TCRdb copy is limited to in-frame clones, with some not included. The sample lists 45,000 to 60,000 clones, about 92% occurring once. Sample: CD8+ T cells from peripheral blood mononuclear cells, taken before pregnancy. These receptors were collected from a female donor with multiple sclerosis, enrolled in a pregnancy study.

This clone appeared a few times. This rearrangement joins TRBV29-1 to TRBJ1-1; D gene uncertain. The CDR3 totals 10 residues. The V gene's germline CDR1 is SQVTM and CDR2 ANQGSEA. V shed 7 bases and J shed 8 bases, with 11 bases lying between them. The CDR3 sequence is CSDEHGEAFF. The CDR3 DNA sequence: TGCAGCGACGAACACGGGGAAGCTTTCTTT.

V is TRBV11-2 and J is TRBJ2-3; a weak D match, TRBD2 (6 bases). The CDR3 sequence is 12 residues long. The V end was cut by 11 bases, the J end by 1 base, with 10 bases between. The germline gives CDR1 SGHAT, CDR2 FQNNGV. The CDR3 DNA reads TGTGCCGCCCGCGGGGGCACAGATACGCAGTATTTT. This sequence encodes CAARGGTDTQYF.

The CDR3 protein is CATQGAFQETQYF. The DNA of the CDR3 is TGTGCCACCCAGGGGGCCTTCCAAGAGACCCAGTACTTC. The chain uses TRBV10-3 and TRBJ2-5, with 8 positions matching TRBD1. The germline V gene encodes CDR1 ENHRY and CDR2 SYGVKD. V was pared by 10 bases and J by 1 base, with 5 bases of the junction left unmatched. The CDR3 length is 13 residues.

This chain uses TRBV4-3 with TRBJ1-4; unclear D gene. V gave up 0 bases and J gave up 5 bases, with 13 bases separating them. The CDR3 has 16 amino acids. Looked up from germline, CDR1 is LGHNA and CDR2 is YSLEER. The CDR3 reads CASSQDSPLPNEKLFF. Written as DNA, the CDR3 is TGCGCCAGCAGCCAAGATAGTCCCCTCCCGAATGAAAAACTGTTTTTT.

CDR3 amino acids: CASSYPKSGETQYF. The DNA of the CDR3 is TGTGCCAGCAGTTATCCTAAGTCCGGAGAGACCCAGTACTTC. The chain joins TRBV7-9 to TRBJ2-5, with D unclear. This CDR3 contains 14 residues. Germline CDR1 and CDR2: SEHNR and FQNEAQ (reference sequence). Deletions cut 6 bases from V and 4 bases from J, with 15 bases between.

CDR3 region: CASSISGVLEQYF. CDR3 in DNA: TGTGCCAGTAGTATATCGGGGGTGCTTGAGCAGTACTTC. The J gene is TRBJ2-7, the V gene TRBV19; possible D gene TRBD2, 6 bases. From germline, CDR1 is LNHDA and CDR2 SQIVND (reference sequence). This CDR3 spans 13 amino acids. Trimming took 2 bases from V and 7 from J, leaving 12 bases between them.

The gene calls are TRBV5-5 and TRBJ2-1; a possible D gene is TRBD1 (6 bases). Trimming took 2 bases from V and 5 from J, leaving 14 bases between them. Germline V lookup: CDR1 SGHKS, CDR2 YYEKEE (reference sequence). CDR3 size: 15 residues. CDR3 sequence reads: CASSFPVTGDNEQFF. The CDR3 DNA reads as TGTGCCAGCAGCTTTCCTGTGACAGGCGACAATGAGCAGTTCTTC.

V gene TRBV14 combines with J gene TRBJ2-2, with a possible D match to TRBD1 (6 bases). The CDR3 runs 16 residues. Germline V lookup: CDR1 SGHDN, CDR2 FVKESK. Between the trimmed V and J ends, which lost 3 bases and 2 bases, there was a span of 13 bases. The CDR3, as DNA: TGTGCCAGCAGCCACTCTGGACAGACCAACACCGGGGAGCTGTTTTTT. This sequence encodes CASSHSGQTNTGELFF.

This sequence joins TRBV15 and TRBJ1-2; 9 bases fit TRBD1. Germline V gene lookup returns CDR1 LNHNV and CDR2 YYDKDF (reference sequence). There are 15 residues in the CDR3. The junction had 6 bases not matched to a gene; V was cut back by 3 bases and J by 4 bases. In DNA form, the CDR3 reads TGTGCCACCAGCAGCCCCGGGACAGGGTCCTATGGCTACACCTTC. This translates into CATSSPGTGSYGYTF.

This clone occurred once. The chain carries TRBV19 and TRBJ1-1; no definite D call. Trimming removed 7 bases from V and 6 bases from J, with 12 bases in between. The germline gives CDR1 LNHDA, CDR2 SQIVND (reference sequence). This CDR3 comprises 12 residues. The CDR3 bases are TGTGCCAGTAACGAAGGGCGGGCTGAAGCTTTCTTT. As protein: CASNEGRAEAFF.

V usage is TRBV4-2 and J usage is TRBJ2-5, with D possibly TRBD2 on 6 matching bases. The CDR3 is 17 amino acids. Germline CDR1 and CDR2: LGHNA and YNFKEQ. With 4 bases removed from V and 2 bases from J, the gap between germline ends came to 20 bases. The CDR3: CASSPPLAPMGQETQYF. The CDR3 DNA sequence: TGTGCCAGCAGCCCACCCCTAGCGCCCATGGGGCAAGAGACCCAGTACTTC.

CDR3 sequence reads: CAWTGGASYEQYF. In DNA form, the CDR3 reads TGTGCCTGGACAGGGGGCGCATCCTACGAGCAGTACTTC. This chain uses TRBV30 with TRBJ2-7; TRBD1 matches at 8 bases. Trimming at V came to 4 bases and at J to 1 base, leaving 3 bases not matched to a gene. Germline CDR1 GTSNPN, CDR2 SVGIG (reference sequence). The CDR3 totals 13 residues.

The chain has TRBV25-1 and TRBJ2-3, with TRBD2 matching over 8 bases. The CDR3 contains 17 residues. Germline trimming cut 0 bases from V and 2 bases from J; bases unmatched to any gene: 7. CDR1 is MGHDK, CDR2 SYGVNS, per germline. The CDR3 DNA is TGTGCCAGCAGTGAATATTTTTGGCGGGAGGACACAGATACGCAGTATTTT. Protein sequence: CASSEYFWREDTDTQYF.

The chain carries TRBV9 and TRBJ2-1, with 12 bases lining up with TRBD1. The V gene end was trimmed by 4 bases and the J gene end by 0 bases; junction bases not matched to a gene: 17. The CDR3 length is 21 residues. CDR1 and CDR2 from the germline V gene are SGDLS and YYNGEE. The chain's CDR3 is CASSHPSPGQGAASSYNEQFF. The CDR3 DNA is TGTGCCAGCAGCCACCCCTCACCGGGACAGGGGGCGGCCAGCTCCTACAATGAGCAGTTCTTC.

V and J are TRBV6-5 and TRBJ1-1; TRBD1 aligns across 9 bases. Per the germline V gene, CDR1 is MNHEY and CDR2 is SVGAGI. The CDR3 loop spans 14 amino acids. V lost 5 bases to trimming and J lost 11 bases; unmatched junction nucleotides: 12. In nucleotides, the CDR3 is TGTGCCAGCAGTGAAAGGGACAGGGCTAATCGGGCTTTCTTT. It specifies CASSERDRANRAFF.

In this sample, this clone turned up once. The CDR3 region has the DNA TGTGCCAGCAGCTTCGGGGACACCTACGCGACCTTC. Its protein is CASSFGDTYATF. V and J are TRBV5-6 and TRBJ1-2, with D tentatively TRBD1 (6 bases). Trimming removed 2 bases at V and 14 bases at J, with 16 bases between. The germline V gene has CDR1 SGHDT and CDR2 YYEEEE. The CDR3 sequence is 12 residues long.

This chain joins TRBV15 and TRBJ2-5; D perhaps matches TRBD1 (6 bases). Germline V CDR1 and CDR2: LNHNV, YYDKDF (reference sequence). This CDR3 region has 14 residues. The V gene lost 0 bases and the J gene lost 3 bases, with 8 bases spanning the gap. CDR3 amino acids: CATSREPGEETQYF. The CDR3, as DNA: TGTGCCACCAGCAGAGAACCAGGGGAAGAGACCCAGTACTTC. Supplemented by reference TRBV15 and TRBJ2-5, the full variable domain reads DAMVIQNPRYQVTQFGKPVTLSCSQTLNHNVMYWYQQKSSQAPKLLFHYYDKDFNNEADTPDNFQSRRPNTSFCFLDIRSPGLGDTAMYLCATSREPGEETQYFGPGTRLLVL.

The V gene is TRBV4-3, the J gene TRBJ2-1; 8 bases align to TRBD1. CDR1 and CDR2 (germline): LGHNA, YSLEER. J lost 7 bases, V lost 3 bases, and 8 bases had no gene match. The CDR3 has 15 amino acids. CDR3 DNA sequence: TGCGCCAGCAGCCATGCTGACAGGGGAGTTAATGAGCAGTTCTTC. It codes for CASSHADRGVNEQFF.

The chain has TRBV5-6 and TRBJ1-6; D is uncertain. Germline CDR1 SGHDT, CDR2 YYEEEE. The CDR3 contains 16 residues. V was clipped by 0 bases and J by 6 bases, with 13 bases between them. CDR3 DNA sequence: TGTGCCAGCAGCTTGGGAGTCGGCAGGCCTAATTCACCCCTCCACTTT. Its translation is CASSLGVGRPNSPLHF.